The rows below give T cell receptor beta chains drawn from one sample of a study of T cell repertoires in cytomegalovirus infection. MiXCR was run by TCRdb on the reads, yielding one entry per CDR3 protein. Altogether approximately 100,000 distinct CDR3 sequences are present, more than 20% being singletons, with the ten largest covering roughly 43%. Sequenced sample: CD8+ T cells from PBMCs. These receptors were collected from a human donor in good health (CMV status not recorded). Some clones in this sample may be carry-over from other donors' samples. The CDR3 runs from the conserved cysteine through the conserved F or W. Fields, in order: CDR3 protein, J gene, V gene.

CASTLTGMNTEAFF TRBJ1-1 TRBV6-2/TRBV6-3
CASSPRLAVDTQYF TRBJ2-3 TRBV7-2
CASSIAGNQPQHF TRBJ1-5 TRBV19
CASSLGGLSEQFF TRBJ2-1 TRBV7-2
CASTNPGAENEQFF TRBJ2-1 TRBV12-3/TRBV12-4
CSSPGPVGEKLFF TRBJ1-4 TRBV20-1
CSARLRLAGSTDTQYF TRBJ2-3 TRBV20-1
CAISEDNGISGNTIYF TRBJ1-3 TRBV10-3
CASSLGGADEKLFF TRBJ1-4 TRBV28
CASSPTRDGSTDTQYF TRBJ2-3 TRBV27
CASSPRDRSSGNTIYF TRBJ1-3 TRBV11-2
CASSQFPQRSGSANEQFF TRBJ2-1 TRBV4-1
CASSLRDNTGELFF TRBJ2-2 TRBV12-3/TRBV12-4
CASSKDPGERDTQYF TRBJ2-3 TRBV6-2/TRBV6-3
CAIRGQGSYGYTF TRBJ1-2 TRBV10-3
CASSNTVADTQYF TRBJ2-3 TRBV27
CASPFAGSDTQYF TRBJ2-3 TRBV2
CASSQEQGTGWTDTQYF TRBJ2-3 TRBV14
CSVDVASGGKNTGELFF TRBJ2-2 TRBV29-1
CSARDRQLLYEQYF TRBJ2-7 TRBV20-1
CASSFEGVTDTQYF TRBJ2-3 TRBV7-9
CAWSVVAALNTGELFF TRBJ2-2 TRBV30
CSRTGTGAILTMNTEAFF TRBJ1-1 TRBV24-1
CASSSTDRTSGNNEQFF TRBJ2-1 TRBV11-2
CASSPSGSGNTIYF TRBJ1-3 TRBV7-2
CASSSPRGLSYEQYF TRBJ2-7 TRBV28
CASSQGTGQGDTQYF TRBJ2-3 TRBV4-1
CASSGQGRGDEQYF TRBJ2-7 TRBV5-6
CASSWSGAEQYF TRBJ2-7 TRBV7-9
CASSLRGAYNEQFF TRBJ2-1 TRBV7-6
CASSVASLAGATYNEQFF TRBJ2-1 TRBV9
CAMGQREGNEQFF TRBJ2-1 TRBV10-3
CASSPGTNSYEQYF TRBJ2-7 TRBV19
CASSLTDYEQYF TRBJ2-7 TRBV7-8
CSARGGESYEQYF TRBJ2-7 TRBV20-1
CSAYSSGRYNEQFF TRBJ2-1 TRBV29-1
CASSPFWPKVGAFF TRBJ1-1 TRBV19
CASSSRGLPGGLAKNIQYF TRBJ2-4 TRBV11-2
CASSILQGRSYEQYF TRBJ2-7 TRBV7-9
CASSSRDRMFIDEQYF TRBJ2-7 TRBV13
CASSLEGQGAINTEAFF TRBJ1-1 TRBV11-2
CASSPGRGTSGVIYEQYF TRBJ2-7 TRBV7-2
CASSPGTGGFYNEQFF TRBJ2-1 TRBV3-1
CASSLQGRDEQYF TRBJ2-7 TRBV27
CASSTILDEGGETQYF TRBJ2-5 TRBV5-6
CASSFLPGQGVNEQYF TRBJ2-7 TRBV28
CASSKDTGTGGYEQYF TRBJ2-7 TRBV7-9
CASSPPGLAKTDTQYF TRBJ2-3 TRBV18
CASRRVNTEAFF TRBJ1-1 TRBV7-9
CATSRDFGRGWDEQYF TRBJ2-7 TRBV15
CSARDLGLDRNEQFF TRBJ2-1 TRBV20-1
CASRRAGNTDTQYF TRBJ2-3 TRBV2
CASSPGAGSSYNSPLHF TRBJ1-6 TRBV4-3